Shown below are 26 T cell receptor beta chains from a single sample sequenced in a study of T cells after posttransplantation cyclophosphamide. The naive gate required viable CD3+CD4+ or CD3+CD8+ cells with CCR7+CD45RA+CD45RO-CD95-CD27+CD28+ phenotype. Repertoires were generated with immunoSEQ multiplex PCR, while TCRdb's copy carries only in-frame clones and drops some. In the table there are 30,000 or so clones, about 93% of which are singletons. The material sequenced was naive CD4+ T cells sorted from PBMCs. These receptors were obtained from a woman aged 55-75 years in good health, CMV-negative, and a related stem cell transplant donor.

The chain links TRBV7-9 to TRBJ2-2; D possibly corresponds to TRBD1 (6 bases). V lost 2 bases and J lost 5, with 6 bases in between. CDR1 and CDR2 from the germline V gene are SEHNR and FQNEAQ (reference sequence). The CDR3 has 13 residues. The CDR3 protein is CASSLRGTGELFF. The CDR3 DNA is TGTGCCAGCAGCTTAAGGGGGACCGGGGAGCTGTTTTTT. The complete variable domain, with remaining parts taken from reference TRBV7-9 and TRBJ2-2, reads DTGVSQNPRHKITKRGQNVTFRCDPISEHNRLYWYRQTLGQGPEFLTYFQNEAQLEKSRLLSDRFSAERPKGSFSTLEIQRTEQGDSAMYLCASSLRGTGELFFGEGSRLTVL.

The V call is TRBV5-1, the J call TRBJ1-2; D uncertain. Trimming cost V 4 bases and J 4 bases, with 11 bases left between them. This CDR3 comprises 13 residues. Germline V gene data show CDR1 as SGHRS and CDR2 as YFSETQ. DNA of the CDR3: TGCGCCAGCAGCATCGGCCAGGCCTATGGCTACACCTTC. Translation gives CASSIGQAYGYTF.

V is TRBV10-3 and J is TRBJ2-3; TRBD2 aligns across 8 bases. The CDR3 extends over 15 amino acids. V was pared by 5 bases and J by 3 bases, with 7 bases of the junction left unmatched. Germline CDR1 and CDR2: ENHRY and SYGVKD. In nucleotides, the CDR3 is TGTGCCATCAGTTCCAAGCGGGAGCGAACAGATACGCAGTATTTT. This gives the protein CAISSKRERTDTQYF.

The chain has TRBV27 and TRBJ2-1; D is perhaps TRBD2 (7 bases). Germline CDR1 reads MNHEY; CDR2 reads SMNVEV (reference sequence). Trimming pared 4 bases from V and 2 bases from J, leaving 12 bases between. This CDR3 has 15 residues. As DNA, the CDR3 is TGTGCCAGCAGTTCTGCGGGGGCGACCTACAATGAGCAGTTCTTC. This encodes CASSSAGATYNEQFF.

This rearrangement joins TRBV19 to TRBJ1-5; TRBD1 agrees at 10 bases. The length of the CDR3 is 20 residues. V trimming: 2 bases; J trimming: 1 base; junction bases outside the gene matches: 14. Germline CDR1 LNHDA, CDR2 SQIVND (reference sequence). CDR3 in amino acids: CASSIRGGTGEIMSNQPQHF. The CDR3 DNA follows: TGTGCCAGTAGTATAAGGGGGGGGACAGGGGAAATAATGAGCAATCAGCCCCAGCATTTT.

V and J are TRBV4-1 and TRBJ2-3; tentatively, D is TRBD2 (5 bases). The V and J ends lost 1 base and 10 bases respectively, with 12 bases between them. The CDR3 is made up of 13 amino acids. The V gene's germline CDR1 is MGHRA and CDR2 YSYEKL. In DNA, the CDR3 is TGCGCCAGCAGCCAAGTGTCCGAGGAGGCGCAGTATTTT. Translation gives CASSQVSEEAQYF.

The V call is TRBV5-1, the J call TRBJ2-4; TRBD2 matches at 7 bases. The CDR3 is 14 residues long. After removal of 0 bases from V and 5 bases from J, the junction contained 2 bases not matched to a gene. Germline V gene lookup returns CDR1 SGHRS and CDR2 YFSETQ. The CDR3: CASSLERGENIQYF. The CDR3 DNA sequence: TGCGCCAGCAGCTTGGAACGGGGGGAAAACATTCAGTACTTC.

The genes are TRBV2 and TRBJ1-1, with D perhaps matching TRBD1 (6 bases). CDR3 length: 15 amino acids. The germline V gene has CDR1 SNHLY and CDR2 FYNNEI. With 7 bases removed from V and 4 bases from J, the gap between germline ends came to 19 bases. DNA for the CDR3: TGTGCCAGCAACCGAAGGGGGGGCATGGGCACTGAAGCTTTCTTT. Translated, it gives CASNRRGGMGTEAFF.

The gene calls are TRBV18 and TRBJ1-6, with 8 nucleotides matching TRBD1. The CDR3 has 16 amino acids. V was clipped by 6 bases and J by 0 bases; unmatched bases: 4. Germline loops: CDR1 KGHSH, CDR2 LQKENI. Here the CDR3 DNA reads TGTGCCAGCTCGAAACAGGGGGGCTCCTATAATTCACCCCTCCACTTT. It yields the protein CASSKQGGSYNSPLHF.

The chain employs TRBV27 and TRBJ1-5; D is unresolved. V was shortened by 5 bases and J by 7 bases, with 9 bases between the two germline ends. The CDR3 has 12 amino acids. Germline CDR1 is MNHEY and CDR2 is SMNVEV (reference sequence). CDR3 region: CASSRGGQPQHF. In DNA, the CDR3 is TGTGCCAGCAGTCGGGGAGGACAGCCCCAGCATTTT.

The J gene is TRBJ2-4, the V gene TRBV19; perhaps TRBD1 as D (6 bases). Trimming left V 8 bases short and J 8 bases short, with 16 bases between. The CDR3 extends over 13 amino acids. Germline CDR1 and CDR2: LNHDA and SQIVND (reference sequence). CDR3 protein: CASRPLGADIQYF. The CDR3 DNA reads TGTGCCAGTCGCCCGTTGGGGGCAGACATTCAGTACTTC.

This chain uses TRBV19 with TRBJ2-2; unclear D gene. This CDR3 comprises 15 residues. Trimming left V 6 bases short and J 4 bases short, with 15 bases between. Germline V gives CDR1 LNHDA, CDR2 SQIVND (reference sequence). CDR3 coding DNA: TGTGCCAGTAGCTCATCTCCATCGGGCACCGGGGAGCTGTTTTTT. Its protein is CASSSSPSGTGELFF.

V and J are TRBV9 and TRBJ1-5; TRBD1 is a possible D gene (6 bases). This CDR3 region has 13 residues. The V end was cut by 3 bases, the J end by 7 bases, with 11 bases between. Germline-derived CDR1 and CDR2 are SGDLS and YYNGEE. The CDR3 sequence is CASSDRDGQPQHF. CDR3 bases: TGTGCCAGCAGCGACAGGGATGGGCAGCCCCAGCATTTT.

V gene TRBV7-2 combines with J gene TRBJ2-7, with D tentatively TRBD2 (7 bases). V was pared by 0 bases and J by 4 bases, with 19 bases between. This CDR3 has 17 residues. CDR1 and CDR2 (germline): SGHTA, FQGNSA. The DNA of the CDR3 is TGTGCCAGCAGCTTAGCCCGGGGGCGGGGGCCCCATTACGAGCAGTACTTC. It specifies CASSLARGRGPHYEQYF.

The V gene is TRBV28, the J gene TRBJ1-3; D ambiguous. CDR3 size: 12 residues. Germline-derived CDR1 and CDR2 are MDHEN and SYDVKM. V was shortened by 6 bases and J by 0 bases, with 3 bases between the two germline ends. CDR3 loop: CASSISGNTIYF. In DNA, the CDR3 is TGTGCCAGCAGCATCTCTGGAAACACCATATATTTT.

This sequence joins TRBV11-1 and TRBJ2-1; 7 positions match TRBD1. Germline CDR1 reads SGHAT; CDR2 reads FQDESV (reference sequence). The junction had 6 bases not matched to a gene; V was cut back by 5 bases and J by 2 bases. The CDR3 extends over 15 amino acids. The DNA of the CDR3 is TGTGCCAGCAGCCCCCGGCAGGGGGCCTACAATGAGCAGTTCTTC. It specifies CASSPRQGAYNEQFF.

The V call is TRBV9, the J call TRBJ2-7, with a tentative D call TRBD2 (6 bases). CDR1 and CDR2 from the germline V gene are SGDLS and YYNGEE. The CDR3 has 13 residues. Trimming removed 4 bases from V and 4 bases from J, with 12 bases in between. CDR3 DNA sequence: TGTGCCAGCAGCAAAAAAGGAGGGTACGAGCAGTACTTC. Its protein product is CASSKKGGYEQYF.

This clone was seen just once. The rearrangement links TRBV6-1 to TRBJ1-4; D unclear. V shed 9 bases and J shed 0 bases, with 8 bases lying between them. The CDR3 runs to 13 residues. Looked up from germline, CDR1 is MNHNS and CDR2 is SASEGT. CDR3 sequence (DNA): TGTGCCAGTAGATTGACAACTAATGAAAAACTGTTTTTT. Translating it yields CASRLTTNEKLFF.

The gene calls are TRBV28 and TRBJ1-6; D gene ambiguous. Trimming stripped 1 base from V and 14 bases from J, with 9 bases between. CDR1 is MDHEN and CDR2 is SYDVKM in the germline V gene. The CDR3 consists of 12 residues. The CDR3 reads CASSLSYSTLHF. The DNA of the CDR3 is TGTGCCAGCAGTTTATCCTATTCGACCCTCCACTTT. Filled out from reference TRBV28 and TRBJ1-6, the complete variable domain reads DVKVTQSSRYLVKRTGEKVFLECVQDMDHENMFWYRQDPGLGLRLIYFSYDVKMKEKGDIPEGYSVSREKKERFSLILESASTNQTSMYLCASSLSYSTLHFGNGTRLTVT.

The chain is built from TRBV19 and TRBJ2-2, with TRBD2 matching 13 bases. The CDR3 extends over 19 amino acids. Germline-derived CDR1 and CDR2 are LNHDA and SQIVND (reference sequence). Trimming cost V 7 bases and J 0 bases; bases outside gene matches: 11. CDR3 region: CASTFLAGTSGANTGELFF. The CDR3 nucleotides read TGTGCCAGTACCTTTCTAGCCGGGACTAGCGGGGCGAACACCGGGGAGCTGTTTTTT.

The genes are TRBV28 and TRBJ2-1, with 7 positions matching TRBD1. The CDR3 sequence is 15 residues long. The germline gives CDR1 MDHEN, CDR2 SYDVKM. J lost 2 bases, V lost 10 bases, and 11 bases had no gene match. The CDR3 nucleotides are TGTGCCACTTTTGAACAGGGGACGCCCTACAATGAGCAGTTCTTC. This codes for CATFEQGTPYNEQFF.

The chain is built from TRBV19 and TRBJ2-7, with D possibly being TRBD2 (7 bases). The germline V gene has CDR1 LNHDA and CDR2 SQIVND (reference sequence). V was trimmed by 10 bases and J by 2 bases, leaving 18 bases between them. There are 14 residues in the CDR3. CDR3: CATRGLAVPYEQYF. CDR3 DNA sequence: TGTGCCACCAGGGGTCTAGCGGTACCCTACGAGCAGTACTTC.

V and J are TRBV6-6 and TRBJ2-7; weak D call: TRBD2 (5 bases). This CDR3 spans 13 amino acids. V shed 2 bases and J shed 6 bases, with 11 bases lying between them. Germline V lookup: CDR1 MNHNY, CDR2 SVGAGI (reference sequence). For the CDR3, the DNA is TGTGCCAGCAGTTACCTGGCCGAGGGCGAGCAGTACTTC. This gives the protein CASSYLAEGEQYF.

V is TRBV23-1 and J is TRBJ2-7, with TRBD1 matching 9 bases. TRBV23-1 belongs to the ORF category, with a function that is uncertain. This CDR3 is built from 16 residues. The V gene end was trimmed by 3 bases and the J gene end by 1 base; junction bases not matched to a gene: 7. The CDR3 DNA reads TGCGCCAGCAGTCACCTAGGACAGGGGAGTTCCTACGAGCAGTACTTC. This gives the protein CASSHLGQGSSYEQYF.

The chain couples TRBV6-1 to TRBJ2-7, with TRBD2 matching 14 bases. Per germline, CDR1 MNHNS and CDR2 SASEGT. The CDR3 contains 15 residues. The J segment lost 5 bases and the V segment lost 6 bases, leaving 6 bases of the junction unmatched. This chain's CDR3 is CASSTGGLAGDEQYF. CDR3 bases: TGTGCCAGCAGCACGGGGGGACTAGCGGGAGACGAGCAGTACTTC.

The genes are TRBV7-2 and TRBJ1-4; D gene uncertain. Trimming took off 3 bases at V and 8 bases at J, with 7 bases between the two ends. CDR3 size: 12 residues. From germline, CDR1 is SGHTA and CDR2 FQGNSA. CDR3 loop: CASSFIGEKLFF. CDR3 nucleotide sequence: TGTGCCAGCAGCTTTATTGGCGAAAAACTGTTTTTT.